A single sample is the source of the 2 T cell receptor beta chains below, sequenced in a study of shared clonotypes between healthy human individuals. Naivety among CD8 cells was defined by CD45RO negativity and positive CCR7 selection, thereby excluding terminally differentiated effector memory CD45RA+ cells. Generated by immunoSEQ multiplex PCR, the TCRdb table keeps only in-frame clones and is missing some. The table has hundreds of thousands of clones, 92% seen once. Sequenced: naive CD8+ T cells sorted from blood. These receptors were obtained from a man aged 25-45 years in good health.

The chain is built from TRBV27 and TRBJ2-2; perhaps TRBD2 as D (6 bases). Germline loops: CDR1 MNHEY, CDR2 SMNVEV (reference sequence). This CDR3 contains 13 residues. Deletions cut 5 bases from V and 6 bases from J, with 10 bases between. The CDR3 coding sequence is TGTGCCAGCAGTACATCTAGCGCCGGGGAGCTGTTTTTT. Translation: CASSTSSAGELFF.

This chain uses TRBV11-2 with TRBJ2-3; 8 bases align to TRBD1. The trim removed 4 bases at V and 3 bases at J, leaving 18 bases unmatched. Germline V gene data show CDR1 as SGHAT and CDR2 as FQNNGV. The CDR3 has 19 amino acids. CDR3 loop: CASSSGQGLIREQTDTQYF. CDR3 coding DNA: TGTGCCAGCAGCTCCGGACAGGGCCTTATCCGGGAACAGACAGATACGCAGTATTTT.